The 5 T cell receptor beta chains below all came from one sample that was sequenced in a study of cytomegalovirus exposure and HLA in healthy donors (dated by TCRdb to 2017 to 2019). Library preparation used the immunoSEQ multiplex PCR assay. For the multiplex PCR, a mixture combining 60 forward primers for TCR Vbeta segments and 13 reverse primers for TCR Jbeta segments was used. TCRdb took over this immuneACCESS table, retaining in-frame rearrangements with V and J assigned. Such tables are incomplete; in checked studies, under half of the missing clones stem from an unresolved V gene, and the remainder is unexplained. This sample lists roughly 120,000 clones; around 64% were detected once. The top ten clonotypes cover approximately 9% of the sample. Source material: PBMCs. The source of these receptors is a man aged 30-40 years in good health and CMV-seropositive.

This clone has only one observation. This chain connects TRBV6-5 to TRBJ2-1, with 8 bases lining up with TRBD1. The CDR3 loop spans 15 amino acids. Looked up from germline, CDR1 is MNHEY and CDR2 is SVGAGI. V lost 5 bases to trimming and J lost 0 bases; unmatched junction nucleotides: 3. CDR3: CASSTGGRSYNEQFF. The CDR3 coding sequence is TGTGCCAGCAGTACAGGGGGTCGCTCCTACAATGAGCAGTTCTTC.

The J gene is TRBJ1-1, the V gene TRBV5-1; 9 bases line up with TRBD1. Germline V gene data show CDR1 as SGHRS and CDR2 as YFSETQ. The CDR3 runs to 15 residues. The V segment lost 4 bases and the J segment 4 bases; nucleotides outside the gene matches: 8. The CDR3, as DNA: TGCGCCAGCAGCCTGGGACAGGGAACGGGCACTGAAGCTTTCTTT. Its translation: CASSLGQGTGTEAFF.

This chain connects TRBV27 to TRBJ1-1, with D unresolved. With 1 base removed from V and 4 bases from J, the gap between germline ends came to 4 bases. CDR3 length equals 12 residues. The germline V gene encodes CDR1 MNHEY and CDR2 SMNVEV (reference sequence). CDR3 sequence (DNA): TGTGCCAGCAGTTTATACGGCACTGAAGCTTTCTTT. This encodes CASSLYGTEAFF.

This chain links TRBV13 with TRBJ2-3; D gene uncertain. Germline V gene data show CDR1 as PRHDT and CDR2 as FYEKMQ (reference sequence). V was clipped by 2 bases and J by 4 bases, with 10 bases between them. CDR3 size: 14 residues. The CDR3 DNA reads TGTGCCAGCAGCTTAAGAGGTACGGCAGATACGCAGTATTTT. Its protein product is CASSLRGTADTQYF.

The chain is built from TRBV4-3 and TRBJ2-1, with 8 bases identical to TRBD2. The CDR3 totals 16 residues. Trimming at V came to 0 bases and at J to 7 bases, leaving 8 bases not matched to a gene. Germline V lookup: CDR1 LGHNA, CDR2 YSLEER. In nucleotides, the CDR3 is TGCGCCAGCAGCCAAGATGGGACGGGAGGGGTGAATGAGCAGTTCTTC. Protein: CASSQDGTGGVNEQFF.